Each of the 26 T cell receptor beta chains below was sequenced from the same sample in a study of blood T cells in healthy people across ages. The authors ran a second PCR of about 7 to 12 cycles using a sample-barcoded 5' primer and a J-beta primer mix. A single record per CDR3 protein comes from TCRdb applying MiXCR to the 5' RACE reads. Among some 750,000 distinct CDR3 sequences listed, 22% were seen once. Specimen: blood. All receptors come from a man aged 70 or older in good health.

In this sample, this clonotype turned up a few times. This chain links TRBV12-3 or TRBV12-4 with TRBJ2-1; 10 bases are shared with TRBD2. The J call may be wrong; the DNA end is better matched by TRBJ2-7. The CDR3 sequence is 17 residues long. CDR3 in DNA: TGTGCCAGCAGTTCCTTAAGAGGAAGCGGGGGGGACTACGAGCAGTACTTC. This codes for CASSSLRGSGGDYEQYF.

V is TRBV6-2 or TRBV6-3 and J is TRBJ1-4; maybe TRBD1 (5 bases). Trimming took off 1 base at V and 8 bases at J, with 17 bases between the two ends. This CDR3 is built from 16 residues. The germline V gene encodes CDR1 MNHEY and CDR2 SVGEGT. The DNA for the CDR3 is TGTGCCAGCAGTTACTTTCGGCCCGGGGGTCAAGAAAAACTGTTTTTT. It encodes CASSYFRPGGQEKLFF.

This clonotype was counted between two and nine times. V usage is TRBV5-1 and J usage is TRBJ2-5; D may be TRBD2 (6 bases). Matching the DNA end better, TRBJ2-1 makes the J call doubtful. This CDR3 has 11 residues. In germline, CDR1 is SGHRS, CDR2 YFSETQ. CDR3 region: CASSRENEQFF. CDR3 nucleotides: TGCGCCAGCAGCCGGGAGAATGAGCAGTTCTTC.

At least ten counts were recorded for this clonotype. This chain connects TRBV29-1 to TRBJ1-5; no clear D. V was trimmed by 4 bases and J by 7 bases, leaving 14 bases between them. The CDR3 has 13 residues. Germline CDR1 and CDR2: SQVTM and ANQGSEA. CDR3 region: CSVGEWEGQPQHF. The CDR3 DNA reads as TGCAGCGTTGGAGAGTGGGAAGGCCAGCCCCAGCATTTT. The whole variable domain, filled in from reference TRBV29-1 and TRBJ1-5, reads SAVISQKPSRDICQRGTSLTIQCQVDSQVTMMFWYRQQPGQSLTLIATANQGSEATYESGFVIDKFPISRPNLTFSTLTVSNMSPEDSSIYLCSVGEWEGQPQHFGDGTRLSIL.

This clonotype appeared a few times. J is TRBJ1-6 and V is TRBV18; TRBD1 aligns across 8 bases. The V gene's germline CDR1 is KGHSH and CDR2 LQKENI. With V trimmed by 3 bases and J by 6 bases, 10 bases remained unmatched. This CDR3 spans 17 amino acids. DNA of the CDR3: TGTGCCAGCTCACCTTCCATACCGGGACAGGCTAATTCACCCCTCCACTTT. Its protein is CASSPSIPGQANSPLHF.

Only a few counts were recorded for this clonotype. The gene calls are TRBV6-5 and TRBJ2-7; 7 bases agree with TRBD1. The V and J ends lost 5 bases and 3 bases, in that order; junction bases with no gene match: 10. The CDR3 length is 15 residues. CDR1 and CDR2 (germline): MNHEY, SVGAGI. As DNA, the CDR3 is TGTGCCAGCAGTAGAACACAGGGGTTAGGCTACGAGCAGTACTTC. Residues: CASSRTQGLGYEQYF.

The V gene is TRBV27, the J gene TRBJ2-3, with D possibly being TRBD1 (5 bases). CDR1 MNHEY and CDR2 SMNVEV come from the germline V gene (reference sequence). V was trimmed by 6 bases and J by 4 bases, leaving 20 bases between them. The CDR3 runs 16 residues. The chain's CDR3 is CASSPPAGQWADTQYF. The CDR3 DNA is TGTGCCAGCAGCCCGCCGGCAGGGCAGTGGGCAGATACGCAGTATTTT.

The chain combines TRBV5-6 with TRBJ2-7, with a weak D call TRBD1 (5 bases). Trimming pared 3 bases from V and 3 bases from J, leaving 10 bases between. CDR1 and CDR2 (germline): SGHDT, YYEEEE. This CDR3 is built from 13 residues. CDR3 nucleotide sequence: TGTGCCAGCAGCTACCAGGGTTTCTACGAGCAGTACTTC. This encodes CASSYQGFYEQYF.

The rearrangement uses TRBV3-1 and TRBJ1-3, with TRBD1 matching over 8 bases. Germline CDR1 is LGHDT and CDR2 is YNNKEL (reference sequence). The CDR3 has 14 residues. V trimming: 2 bases; J trimming: 5 bases; junction bases outside the gene matches: 2. The CDR3 here is CASSQQGARNTIYF. As DNA, the CDR3 is TGTGCCAGCAGCCAACAGGGGGCTAGAAACACCATATATTTT.

This clonotype has ten or more counts. Here the CDR3 reads CSAVSSYEQYV. The DNA for the CDR3 is TGCAGTGCAGTCAGCTCCTACGAGCAGTACGTC. The chain joins TRBV20-1 to TRBJ2-7, with unresolved D. The ends were cut back, 6 bases at V and 0 bases at J, with 6 bases in the middle. The CDR3 runs to 11 residues. Germline CDR1 and CDR2: DFQATT and SNEGSKA (reference sequence).

The rearrangement links TRBV12-3 or TRBV12-4 to TRBJ2-1; the D is unclear. This CDR3 spans 13 amino acids. V was trimmed by 0 bases and J by 9 bases, leaving 9 bases between them. The CDR3 region is CASSLAARPEQFF. CDR3 nucleotide sequence: TGTGCCAGCAGTTTAGCGGCCCGCCCTGAGCAGTTCTTC.

The chain couples TRBV4-2 to TRBJ1-1; 7 nucleotides align to TRBD1. The V gene end was trimmed by 2 bases and the J gene end by 6 bases; junction bases not matched to a gene: 6. The length of the CDR3 is 14 residues. Germline assignment: CDR1 LGHNA and CDR2 YNFKEQ. DNA of the CDR3: TGTGCCAGCAGCCAAAGGGACAGTGGACCTGAAGCTTTCTTT. Its protein product is CASSQRDSGPEAFF.

This clonotype has a handful of counts. This sequence joins TRBV12-3 or TRBV12-4 and TRBJ2-7; D may match TRBD1 or TRBD2 (5 bases each). The J call is in doubt because the DNA end fits TRBJ2-1 better. CDR3 size: 13 residues. CDR3 coding DNA: TGTGCCAGCAGTTTTTGGGGGTACAATGAGCAGTTCTTC. Its protein is CASSFWGYNEQFF.

The chain is built from TRBV2 and TRBJ2-1, with a possible D match to TRBD2 (5 bases). V was clipped by 1 base and J by 6 bases, with 13 bases between them. This CDR3 is built from 15 residues. Per germline, CDR1 SNHLY and CDR2 FYNNEI. This chain's CDR3 is CASSEGSSSSNEQFF. CDR3 sequence (DNA): TGTGCCAGCAGTGAAGGCTCTAGCTCGTCCAATGAGCAGTTCTTC.

This rearrangement joins TRBV7-9 to TRBJ2-6; D remains unclear. Germline CDR1 SEHNR, CDR2 FQNEAQ (reference sequence). The CDR3 contains 17 residues. V gave up 3 bases and J gave up 0 bases, with 12 bases separating them. CDR3 region: CASSFLTQSSGANVLTF. The CDR3 DNA sequence: TGTGCCAGCAGCTTTTTGACCCAGAGCTCTGGGGCCAACGTCCTGACTTTC.

There are many counts of this clonotype. This chain links TRBV2 with TRBJ2-3, with unresolved D. Trimming shortened V by 2 bases and J by 6 bases, and 12 bases separated the two germline ends. CDR3 size: 14 residues. Germline CDR1 and CDR2: SNHLY and FYNNEI. The CDR3 spells CASSESTIRDTQYF. In DNA form, the CDR3 reads TGTGCCAGCAGTGAATCTACTATACGCGATACGCAGTATTTT.

This chain links TRBV7-2 with TRBJ1-2; the match to TRBD1 covers 7 bases. Per germline, CDR1 SGHTA and CDR2 FQGNSA. The CDR3 length is 15 residues. Trimming at V came to 2 bases and at J to 6 bases, leaving 9 bases not matched to a gene. This CDR3 reads CASSLSQTGLDGYTF. Written as DNA, the CDR3 is TGTGCCAGCAGCTTAAGCCAGACAGGGTTGGATGGCTACACCTTC.

The sample holds a few counts of this clonotype. V gene TRBV29-1 combines with J gene TRBJ2-3, with D hard to call. The CDR3 spans 13 residues. Germline CDR1 and CDR2: SQVTM and ANQGSEA. V was clipped by 7 bases and J by 0 bases, with 11 bases between them. The CDR3 DNA is TGCAGCGCCGGGCACGGGAGCACAGATACGCAGTATTTT. Translated, it gives CSAGHGSTDTQYF.

V and J are TRBV10-3 and TRBJ1-4; TRBD1 might be the D (6 bases). The CDR3 has 13 amino acids. The germline V gene has CDR1 ENHRY and CDR2 SYGVKD. Trimming cost V 8 bases and J 4 bases, with 11 bases left between them. The CDR3 protein is CAIGGQDNEKLFF. The CDR3 DNA follows: TGTGCCATCGGGGGACAAGATAATGAAAAACTGTTTTTT.

This clonotype has more than one count but fewer than ten. The chain uses TRBV7-8 and TRBJ2-2; perhaps TRBD2 as D (6 bases). The V end lost 5 bases, the J end lost 6 bases, and 13 bases lay between the germline ends. This CDR3 spans 14 amino acids. Germline V gene sequence: CDR1 SGHVS, CDR2 FQNEAQ. DNA of the CDR3: TGTGCCAGCAGCCTACTAGGACTACCCGGGGAGCTGTTTTTT. Translated: CASSLLGLPGELFF.

The gene calls are TRBV20-1 and TRBJ2-7; 9 nucleotides match TRBD1. The CDR3 consists of 16 residues. Germline CDR1 DFQATT, CDR2 SNEGSKA (reference sequence). V was clipped by 3 bases and J by 5 bases; unmatched bases: 14. CDR3 sequence reads: CSARDLGQGDWDEQYF. The CDR3 nucleotides are TGCAGTGCTAGGGATTTGGGACAGGGTGATTGGGACGAGCAGTACTTC.

The J gene is TRBJ1-4, the V gene TRBV18, with 9 bases that match TRBD1. Germline V gene data show CDR1 as KGHSH and CDR2 as LQKENI. The V gene end was trimmed by 3 bases and the J gene end by 11 bases; junction bases not matched to a gene: 10. The CDR3 totals 15 residues. CDR3 protein: CASSPGGTGRWKLFF. Written as DNA, the CDR3 is TGTGCCAGCTCACCCGGCGGGACAGGGCGATGGAAACTGTTTTTT.

The chain employs TRBV18 and TRBJ1-4; 7 nucleotides align to TRBD1. CDR1 and CDR2 (germline): KGHSH, LQKENI. This CDR3 has 16 amino acids. With 4 bases clipped from V and 0 bases from J, the junction kept 5 bases outside the gene matches. The CDR3 nucleotides read TGTGCCAGCTCACGGTCCAGGGGGTCAACTAATGAAAAACTGTTTTTT. It yields the protein CASSRSRGSTNEKLFF.

This chain joins TRBV2 and TRBJ1-1, with no clear D. The CDR3 length is 11 residues. Trimming pared 4 bases from V and 6 bases from J, leaving 6 bases between. Germline lookup yields CDR1 SNHLY and CDR2 FYNNEI. The CDR3 DNA is TGTGCCAGCAGTGGGACGGCTGAAGCTTTCTTT. Translated, it gives CASSGTAEAFF.

The genes are TRBV14 and TRBJ2-5; TRBD1 might be the D (6 bases). CDR1 and CDR2 (germline): SGHDN, FVKESK. V gave up 7 bases and J gave up 1 base, with 13 bases separating them. The CDR3 has 14 residues. The CDR3 region is CASTRDTSQETQYF. CDR3 DNA sequence: TGTGCCAGCACAAGGGACACCAGCCAAGAGACCCAGTACTTC.

This clonotype occurred a few times. The chain employs TRBV20-1 and TRBJ2-4, with a possible D match to TRBD1 (5 bases). Germline V CDR1 and CDR2: DFQATT, SNEGSKA (reference sequence). CDR3 length: 12 residues. Trimming cost V 1 base and J 6 bases, with 7 bases left between them. CDR3 loop: CSARGDRNIQYF. The CDR3 bases are TGCAGTGCTAGAGGTGACAGAAACATTCAGTACTTC.